This T cell receptor (beta chain) was observed in a study of beta chain features in type 1 diabetes. One heparinised draw of blood, averaging about 116 mL, came from each donor. CD4+ cells of the naive, central memory, regulatory and stem cell-like memory types were sorted via CD45RO/CCR7/CD25/CD127/CD95/CD27. Study-wide results and caveats: Across patients, naive, central memory and Treg TCRB repertoires exhibited apparently greater similarity than was observed across healthy donors. Across all four CD4+ subsets, people with type 1 diabetes showed modestly shorter TCRB CDR3s.

Every isolated RNA sample was fully reverse transcribed, so sequencing captured expressed TCRB transcripts. Using immunoSEQ multiplex PCR, the repertoire was profiled, and TCRdb retains in-frame clones only, with some absent. The repertoire includes around 340,000 clones, 9.3% of them detected once, and around 1% sits in the top ten. CDR3 length equals 12 residues. Trimming stripped 0 bases from V and 4 bases from J, with 3 bases between. Looked up from germline, CDR1 is SGHRS and CDR2 is YFSETQ. This clone was seen a few times. Its target is not known. The material sequenced was central memory CD4+ T cells from blood. The chain recombines TRBV5-1 with TRBJ2-3; no definite D call. The sequence was collected from a man under 40 with type 1 diabetes. The CDR3 loop is CASSLVPDTQYF. The CDR3 nucleotides read TGCGCCAGCAGCTTGGTGCCAGATACGCAGTATTTT.